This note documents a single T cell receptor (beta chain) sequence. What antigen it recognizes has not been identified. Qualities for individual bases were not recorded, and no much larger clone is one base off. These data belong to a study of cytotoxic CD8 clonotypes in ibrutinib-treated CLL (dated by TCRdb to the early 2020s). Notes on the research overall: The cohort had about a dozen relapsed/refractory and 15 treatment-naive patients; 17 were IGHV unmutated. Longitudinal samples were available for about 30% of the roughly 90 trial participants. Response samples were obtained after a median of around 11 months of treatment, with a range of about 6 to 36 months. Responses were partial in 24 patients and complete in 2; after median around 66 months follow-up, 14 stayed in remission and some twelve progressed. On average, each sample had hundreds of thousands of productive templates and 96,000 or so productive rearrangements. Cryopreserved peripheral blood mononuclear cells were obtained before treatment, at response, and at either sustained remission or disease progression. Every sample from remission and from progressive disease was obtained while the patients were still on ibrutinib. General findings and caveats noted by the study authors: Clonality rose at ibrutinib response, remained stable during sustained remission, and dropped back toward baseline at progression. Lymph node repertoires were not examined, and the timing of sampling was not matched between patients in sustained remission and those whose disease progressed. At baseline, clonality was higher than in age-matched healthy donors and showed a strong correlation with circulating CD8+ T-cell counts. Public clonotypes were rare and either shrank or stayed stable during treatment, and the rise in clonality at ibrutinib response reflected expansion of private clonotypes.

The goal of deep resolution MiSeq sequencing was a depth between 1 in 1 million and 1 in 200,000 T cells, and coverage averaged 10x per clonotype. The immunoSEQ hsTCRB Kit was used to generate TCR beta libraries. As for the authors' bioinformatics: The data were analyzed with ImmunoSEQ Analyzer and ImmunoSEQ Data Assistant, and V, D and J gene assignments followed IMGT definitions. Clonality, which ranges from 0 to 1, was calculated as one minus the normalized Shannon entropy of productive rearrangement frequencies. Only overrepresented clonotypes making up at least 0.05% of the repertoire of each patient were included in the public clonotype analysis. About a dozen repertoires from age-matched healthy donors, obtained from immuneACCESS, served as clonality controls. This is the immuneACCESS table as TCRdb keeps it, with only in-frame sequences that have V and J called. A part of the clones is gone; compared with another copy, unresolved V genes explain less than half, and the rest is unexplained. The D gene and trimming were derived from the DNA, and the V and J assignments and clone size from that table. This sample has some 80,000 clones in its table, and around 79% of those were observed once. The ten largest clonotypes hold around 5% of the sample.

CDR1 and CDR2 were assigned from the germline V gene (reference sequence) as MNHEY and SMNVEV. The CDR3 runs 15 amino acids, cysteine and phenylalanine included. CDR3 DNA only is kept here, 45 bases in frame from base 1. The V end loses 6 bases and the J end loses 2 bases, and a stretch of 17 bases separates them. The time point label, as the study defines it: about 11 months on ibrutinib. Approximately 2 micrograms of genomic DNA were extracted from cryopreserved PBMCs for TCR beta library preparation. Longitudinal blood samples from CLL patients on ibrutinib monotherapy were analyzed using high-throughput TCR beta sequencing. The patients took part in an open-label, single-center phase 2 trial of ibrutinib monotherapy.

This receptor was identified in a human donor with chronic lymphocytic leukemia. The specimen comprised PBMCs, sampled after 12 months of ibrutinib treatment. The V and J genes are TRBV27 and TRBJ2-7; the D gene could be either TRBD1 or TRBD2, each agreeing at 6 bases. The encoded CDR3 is CASSRWGASAYEQYF. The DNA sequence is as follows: TGTGCCAGCAGCCGTTGGGGGGCGAGTGCCTACGAGCAGTACTTC.